This T cell receptor beta chain was identified in a study of identical twins. TCRdb re-called the 5' RACE reads through MiXCR, storing one row per CDR3 protein. Among under 300,000 distinct CDR3 sequences listed, about 14% were seen once. The sample consisted of memory (CD45RO+) T cells sorted from blood. The origin of this receptor is a woman younger than 35 in good health.

CDR3 nucleotide sequence: TGCGCCAGCAGCTACCAGGATGAGCAGTTCTTC. Its protein product is CASSYQDEQFF. This chain joins TRBV5-1 and TRBJ2-1; D unclear. CDR1 is SGHRS and CDR2 is YFSETQ in the germline V gene. CDR3 length: 11 residues. The V gene lost 3 bases and the J gene lost 8 bases, with 6 bases spanning the gap.